These 27 T cell receptor beta chains came from one sample sequenced in a study of PD-1 blockade in classical Hodgkin lymphoma (TCRdb year 2020). Library preparation used the immunoSEQ multiplex PCR assay. TCRdb mirrors the immuneACCESS table, restricted to in-frame sequences. Some clones are absent from its copies; in checked studies, under half trace to an unresolved V gene, and the reason for the others is unknown. The sample table contains fewer than 30,000 clones; only one count was recorded for approximately 68% of them. Of the sample, under 4.5% is held by the ten largest clones. Reading the label with the study, this specimen's time point is: cycle 4 day 1 (C4D1), after less than 7 weeks of nivolumab. All trial patients had relapsed after autologous stem cell transplantation, with cohorts A, B and C differing in prior brentuximab vedotin exposure. Sequenced here: peripheral blood mononuclear cells (PBMCs), sampled before the fourth cycle of nivolumab. These receptors originate from a human donor with classical Hodgkin lymphoma.

The gene calls are TRBV6-1 and TRBJ1-1, with 8 nucleotides matching TRBD1. The CDR3 covers 13 residues. Germline-derived CDR1 and CDR2 are MNHNS and SASEGT. The ends lost 4 bases at V and 6 bases at J; junction bases unmatched: 4. The CDR3 DNA reads as TGTGCCAGCAGTGTTCAGGGGGCCGCTGAAGCTTTCTTT. Amino acid sequence: CASSVQGAAEAFF.

In its sample, this clone was seen a few times. The rearrangement uses TRBV5-6 and TRBJ1-2, with 7 bases aligning to TRBD1. Looked up from germline, CDR1 is SGHDT and CDR2 is YYEEEE. Trimming cost V 4 bases and J 2 bases; bases outside gene matches: 8. The CDR3 extends over 15 amino acids. CDR3 coding DNA: TGTGCCAGCAGCCCAGTGGGACAGCCAAACTATGGCTACACCTTC. Amino acid sequence: CASSPVGQPNYGYTF.

The chain employs TRBV19 and TRBJ1-2; tentative D call: TRBD1 (5 bases). The CDR3 spans 14 residues. The ends were cut back, 5 bases at V and 8 bases at J, with 18 bases in the middle. From germline, CDR1 is LNHDA and CDR2 SQIVND (reference sequence). The CDR3 DNA is TGTGCCAGTAGTCCCTATCAGGGACCCTGGGGCTACACCTTC. Translation gives CASSPYQGPWGYTF.

A word on this clone: Other DNA sequences in the sample encode the same CDR3. The gene calls are TRBV6-6 and TRBJ1-1; TRBD1 might be the D (5 bases). The CDR3 loop spans 13 amino acids. The V end lost 4 bases, the J end lost 1 base, and 7 bases lay between the germline ends. The germline gives CDR1 MNHNY, CDR2 SVGAGI (reference sequence). The CDR3 region has the DNA TGTGCCAGCAGTTTGACAGAGAACACTGAAGCTTTCTTT. It translates to CASSLTENTEAFF.

The chain carries TRBV11-2 and TRBJ2-5; TRBD1 matches at 11 bases. This CDR3 comprises 14 residues. V gave up 9 bases and J gave up 7 bases; unmatched junction bases: 10. Germline assignment: CDR1 SGHAT and CDR2 FQNNGV. CDR3 amino acids: CASTLDRGQRTQYF. DNA of the CDR3: TGTGCCAGTACTCTGGACAGGGGGCAGAGGACCCAGTACTTC.

This clone was picked up a small number of times. This chain uses TRBV2 with TRBJ1-5; tentative D call: TRBD1 (6 bases). The CDR3 totals 13 residues. The germline gives CDR1 SNHLY, CDR2 FYNNEI. The germline V and J ends were trimmed by 6 bases and 5 bases, with 11 bases remaining between them. The CDR3 DNA reads as TGTGCCAGCAGCGGACAGTCCCATCAGCCCCAGCATTTT. It is translated as CASSGQSHQPQHF.

This clone has a handful of counts. The chain is built from TRBV19 and TRBJ1-1; a weak D match, TRBD1 (6 bases). V was clipped by 10 bases and J by 4 bases, with 16 bases between them. The CDR3 length is 13 residues. Germline CDR1 is LNHDA and CDR2 is SQIVND (reference sequence). CDR3 sequence reads: CATSGVLSTEAFF. The DNA of the CDR3 is TGTGCCACTTCAGGGGTATTGAGCACTGAAGCTTTCTTT.

CDR3 DNA sequence: TGTGCCAGCACCGGAGACAGAGGAAACACCATATATTTT. This codes for CASTGDRGNTIYF. The chain links TRBV6-5 to TRBJ1-3, with a weak D call TRBD1 (5 bases). Germline-derived CDR1 and CDR2 are MNHEY and SVGAGI. The CDR3 has 13 amino acids. Trimming shortened V by 7 bases and J by 4 bases, and 11 bases separated the two germline ends.

The chain is built from TRBV19 and TRBJ2-3, with TRBD2 as a possible D gene (5 bases). Trimming removed 3 bases from V and 3 bases from J, with 10 bases in between. Germline values: CDR1 LNHDA, CDR2 SQIVND (reference sequence). The CDR3 extends over 14 amino acids. As DNA, the CDR3 is TGTGCCAGTAGTATTCGGGATAGTACAGATACGCAGTATTTT. Protein product: CASSIRDSTDTQYF.

The CDR3 coding sequence is TGCAGCGTAGTCCCGTGGGATGAGCAGTTCTTC. Its protein product is CSVVPWDEQFF. This chain connects TRBV29-1 to TRBJ2-1; D gene ambiguous. V was pared by 6 bases and J by 8 bases, with 11 bases between. CDR1 is SQVTM, CDR2 ANQGSEA, per germline. This CDR3 has 11 amino acids.

CDR3 bases: TGTGCCAGCAGTGAAGCGCCTGCAGGGGGAATCAACGAGCAGTACTTC. It codes for CASSEAPAGGINEQYF. The J gene is TRBJ2-7, the V gene TRBV6-1; TRBD1 agrees at 7 bases. This CDR3 is 16 amino acids long. V trimming: 0 bases; J trimming: 5 bases; junction bases outside the gene matches: 10. Germline assignment: CDR1 MNHNS and CDR2 SASEGT.

This chain joins TRBV11-1 and TRBJ2-5, with TRBD1 identical over 7 bases. Germline CDR1 and CDR2: SGHAT and FQDESV (reference sequence). The CDR3 length is 13 residues. After removal of 5 bases from V and 5 bases from J, the junction contained 5 bases not matched to a gene. The CDR3 bases are TGTGCCAGCAGCACAAGGGACAGTGAGACCCAGTACTTC. Translation: CASSTRDSETQYF. Combining the CDR3 with reference TRBV11-1 and TRBJ2-5 gives the whole variable domain EAEVAQSPRYKITEKSQAVAFWCDPISGHATLYWYRQILGQGPELLVQFQDESVVDDSQLPKDRFSAERLKGVDSTLKIQPAELGDSAMYLCASSTRDSETQYFGPGTRLLVL.

CDR3 bases: TGTGCCAGCAGCCTACTAGCGGGAGGGGGGACAGATACGCAGTATTTT. This encodes CASSLLAGGGTDTQYF. This chain joins TRBV7-2 and TRBJ2-3, with TRBD2 matching 13 bases. The V segment lost 5 bases and the J segment 3 bases; nucleotides outside the gene matches: 5. Looked up from germline, CDR1 is SGHTA and CDR2 is FQGNSA. The CDR3 sequence is 16 residues long.

This clone has a handful of counts. The chain employs TRBV7-2 and TRBJ2-7; a weak D match, TRBD1 (5 bases). Trimming stripped 0 bases from V and 2 bases from J, with 14 bases between. This CDR3 has 16 amino acids. CDR1 and CDR2 (germline): SGHTA, FQGNSA. This CDR3 reads CASSLAGWGRAYEQYF. CDR3 in DNA: TGTGCCAGCAGCTTAGCCGGGTGGGGCAGGGCCTACGAGCAGTACTTC.

The rearrangement uses TRBV19 and TRBJ1-2; D possibly corresponds to TRBD1 (6 bases). This CDR3 contains 13 residues. V was clipped by 6 bases and J by 2 bases, with 10 bases between them. Germline V CDR1 and CDR2: LNHDA, SQIVND (reference sequence). CDR3 amino acids: CASRQGGNYGYTF. CDR3 in DNA: TGTGCCAGTAGACAGGGCGGGAACTATGGCTACACCTTC.

This sequence joins TRBV10-3 and TRBJ1-3; the D gene is possibly TRBD1 (5 bases). Trimming removed 4 bases from V and 2 bases from J, with 12 bases in between. The V gene's germline CDR1 is ENHRY and CDR2 SYGVKD. This CDR3 is built from 15 residues. This CDR3 reads CAISAPGLPGNTIYF. The CDR3 DNA is TGTGCCATCAGTGCACCGGGACTGCCTGGAAACACCATATATTTT.

The chain is built from TRBV9 and TRBJ2-2; 8 bases map to TRBD2. Germline lookup yields CDR1 SGDLS and CDR2 YYNGEE. V was clipped by 2 bases and J by 6 bases; unmatched bases: 6. CDR3 length: 15 residues. The CDR3 bases are TGTGCCAGCAGCGTCTCGGGAGGGCCGCCCGGGGAGCTGTTTTTT. It is translated as CASSVSGGPPGELFF.

Concerning this clone itself: At one end, the junction sequence differs from germline, possibly due to a read error. This chain links TRBV11-2 with TRBJ1-4, with a tentative D call TRBD1 (5 bases). The CDR3 has 15 amino acids. Looked up from germline, CDR1 is SGHAT and CDR2 is FQNNGV. The CDR3 nucleotides read TGTGCCAGCACCAGGAACCTCGGGACTACTGAAAAACTGTTTTTT. The encoded protein is CASTRNLGTTEKLFF.

This clone was seen a single time. The CDR3: CASSYKGQGEYF. In DNA form, the CDR3 reads TGTGCCAGCAGTTACAAAGGACAGGGGGAGTACTTC. V gene TRBV6-6 combines with J gene TRBJ2-7; 10 positions match TRBD1. V shed 2 bases and J 11 bases; nucleotides not matched to a gene: 3. The CDR3 consists of 12 residues. Germline CDR1 and CDR2: MNHNY and SVGAGI (reference sequence).

The V gene is TRBV4-3, the J gene TRBJ2-3, with 7 nucleotides matching TRBD2. The CDR3 has 17 amino acids. From germline, CDR1 is LGHNA and CDR2 YSLEER. Losses at the gene ends were 1 base for V and 4 bases for J; bases not matched to a gene: 11. The CDR3 DNA reads TGCGCCAGCAGCCAAGGTTCCGCGGGAGCGGGCGCAGATACGCAGTATTTT. This sequence encodes CASSQGSAGAGADTQYF.

The genes are TRBV5-1 and TRBJ2-3; no firm D call. With 3 bases removed from V and 6 bases from J, the gap between germline ends came to 11 bases. CDR3 length equals 13 residues. The V gene's germline CDR1 is SGHRS and CDR2 YFSETQ. The CDR3 DNA reads as TGCGCCAGCAGCTCGTCCGCACGGGATACGCAGTATTTT. Translated: CASSSSARDTQYF.

This chain joins TRBV28 and TRBJ1-6, with a possible D match to TRBD1 (5 bases). The CDR3 covers 14 residues. Germline CDR1 MDHEN, CDR2 SYDVKM. The V gene lost 3 bases and the J gene lost 6 bases, with 9 bases spanning the gap. The chain's CDR3 is CASSLSRVNSPLHF. The CDR3 DNA follows: TGTGCCAGCAGTTTGTCCAGGGTTAATTCACCCCTCCACTTT.

The CDR3 spells CASSGGGREFF. CDR3 bases: TGTGCCAGCAGTGGGGGGGGAAGAGAGTTCTTC. The chain recombines TRBV6-5 with TRBJ2-1; 7 positions match TRBD2. The CDR3 sequence is 11 residues long. The V and J ends lost 5 bases and 14 bases, in that order; junction bases with no gene match: 6. Germline V CDR1 and CDR2: MNHEY, SVGAGI.

V and J are TRBV7-9 and TRBJ2-2; D is perhaps TRBD1 (6 bases). The CDR3 is made up of 13 amino acids. Germline CDR1 is SEHNR and CDR2 is FQNEAQ (reference sequence). Trimming removed 3 bases from V and 16 bases from J, with 18 bases in between. This CDR3 reads CASSFSGAPGPFF. The CDR3 nucleotides read TGTGCCAGCAGCTTCTCAGGGGCGCCCGGACCGTTTTTT.

This sequence joins TRBV15 and TRBJ2-7; maybe TRBD2 (5 bases). Germline V gene data show CDR1 as LNHNV and CDR2 as YYDKDF (reference sequence). The CDR3 runs 15 residues. V shed 5 bases and J shed 1 base, with 15 bases lying between them. The CDR3: CATSVFYGESYEQYF. CDR3 bases: TGTGCCACCAGCGTTTTTTACGGGGAATCCTACGAGCAGTACTTC.

This clone was seen a handful of times. This chain joins TRBV6-5 and TRBJ1-1; D may be TRBD1 (5 bases). The ends were cut back, 2 bases at V and 4 bases at J, with 14 bases in the middle. Per germline, CDR1 MNHEY and CDR2 SVGAGI. The CDR3 has 15 amino acids. The CDR3 DNA sequence: TGTGCCAGCAGTTACGGCCCTTGGGGGGGCACTGAAGCTTTCTTT. It specifies CASSYGPWGGTEAFF.

The chain has TRBV4-2 and TRBJ2-2, with 7 bases fitting TRBD2. This CDR3 contains 16 residues. In germline, CDR1 is LGHNA, CDR2 YNFKEQ. The V and J ends lost 4 bases and 3 bases, in that order; junction bases with no gene match: 8. The CDR3 sequence is CASSPRDYPDTGELFF. For the CDR3, the DNA is TGTGCCAGCAGCCCCCGGGACTACCCTGACACCGGGGAGCTGTTTTTT.